The clone carrying this T cell receptor (beta chain) was found a few times. Its antigen is not identified. It was with a sample-barcoded 5' primer and a J-beta primer mix that a second PCR of about 6 to 12 cycles was run. MiXCR, applied by TCRdb to the 5' RACE reads, yields one record per CDR3 protein. This sample has 710,000 or so distinct CDR3 sequences, with around a fifth found just once. This entry comes from a study of blood T cells in healthy people across ages. Study conclusions and caveats: Among T cells, TCR beta diversity per million cells dropped roughly linearly as age rose.

The clonotype originates from a man in his 70s in good health. The material sequenced was blood.

DNA for the CDR3: TGCAGCGTTGGACGGGACACGGAGGGCGGGGAGCTGTTTTTT. Its protein product is CSVGRDTEGGELFF. V and J are TRBV29-1 and TRBJ2-2, with D possibly being TRBD1 or TRBD2 (6 bases each). V was trimmed by 4 bases and J by 7 bases, leaving 16 bases between them. CDR3 size: 14 residues. The germline CDR1 and CDR2 sequences are SQVTM and ANQGSEA.